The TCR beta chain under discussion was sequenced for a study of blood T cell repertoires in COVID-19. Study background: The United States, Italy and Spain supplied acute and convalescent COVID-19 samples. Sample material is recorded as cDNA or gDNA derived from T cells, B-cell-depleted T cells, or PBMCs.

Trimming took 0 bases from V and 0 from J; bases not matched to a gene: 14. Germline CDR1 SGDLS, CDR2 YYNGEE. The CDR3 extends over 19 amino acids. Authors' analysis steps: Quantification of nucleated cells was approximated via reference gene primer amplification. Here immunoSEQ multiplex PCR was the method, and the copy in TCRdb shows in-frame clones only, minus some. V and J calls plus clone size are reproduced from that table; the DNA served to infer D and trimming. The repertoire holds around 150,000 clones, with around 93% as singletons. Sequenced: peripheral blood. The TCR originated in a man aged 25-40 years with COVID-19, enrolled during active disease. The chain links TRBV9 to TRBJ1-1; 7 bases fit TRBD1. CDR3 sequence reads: CASSVAHLDIGQVNTEAFF. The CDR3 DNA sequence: TGTGCCAGCAGCGTAGCGCATTTGGATATCGGACAGGTGAACACTGAAGCTTTCTTT.